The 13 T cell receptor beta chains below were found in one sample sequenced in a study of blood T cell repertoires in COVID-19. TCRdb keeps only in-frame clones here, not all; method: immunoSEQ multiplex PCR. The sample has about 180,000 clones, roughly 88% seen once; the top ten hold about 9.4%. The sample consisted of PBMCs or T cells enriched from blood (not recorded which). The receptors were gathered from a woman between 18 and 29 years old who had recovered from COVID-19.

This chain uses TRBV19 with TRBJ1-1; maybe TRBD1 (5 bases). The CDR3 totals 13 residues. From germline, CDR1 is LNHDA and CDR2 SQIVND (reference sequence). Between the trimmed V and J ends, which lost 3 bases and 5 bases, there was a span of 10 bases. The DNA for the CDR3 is TGTGCCAGTAGTATTGGGAGGGGTACTGAAGCTTTCTTT. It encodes CASSIGRGTEAFF.

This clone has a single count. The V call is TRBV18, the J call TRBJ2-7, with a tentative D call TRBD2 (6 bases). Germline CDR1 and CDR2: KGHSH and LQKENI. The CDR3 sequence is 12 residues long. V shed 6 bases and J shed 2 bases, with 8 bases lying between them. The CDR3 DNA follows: TGTGCCAGCTCGCCGGGGGCCTACGAGCAGTACTTC. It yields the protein CASSPGAYEQYF.

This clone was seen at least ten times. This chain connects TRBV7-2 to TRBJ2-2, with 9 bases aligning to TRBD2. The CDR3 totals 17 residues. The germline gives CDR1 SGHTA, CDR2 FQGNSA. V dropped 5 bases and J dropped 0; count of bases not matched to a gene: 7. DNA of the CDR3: TGTGCCAGCAGCGTATTTAGCGGGGGCGCGAACACCGGGGAGCTGTTTTTT. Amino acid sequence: CASSVFSGGANTGELFF.

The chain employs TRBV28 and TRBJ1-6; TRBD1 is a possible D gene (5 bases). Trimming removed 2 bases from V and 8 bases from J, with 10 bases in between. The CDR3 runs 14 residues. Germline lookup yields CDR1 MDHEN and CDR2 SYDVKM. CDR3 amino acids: CASSLPGQYSPLHF. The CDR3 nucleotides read TGTGCCAGCAGTTTACCAGGGCAATATTCACCCCTCCACTTT.

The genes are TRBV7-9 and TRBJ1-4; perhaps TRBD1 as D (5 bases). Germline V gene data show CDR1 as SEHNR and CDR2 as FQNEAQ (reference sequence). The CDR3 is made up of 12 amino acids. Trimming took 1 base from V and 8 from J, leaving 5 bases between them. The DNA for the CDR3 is TGTGCCAGCAGCTTAGGGGGCGAAAAACTGTTTTTT. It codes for CASSLGGEKLFF.

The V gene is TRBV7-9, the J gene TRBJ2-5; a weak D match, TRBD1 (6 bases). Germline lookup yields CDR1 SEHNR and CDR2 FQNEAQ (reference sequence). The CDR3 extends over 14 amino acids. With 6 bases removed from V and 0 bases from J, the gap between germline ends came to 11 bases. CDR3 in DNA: TGTGCCAGCAGGGGAACAGGGTACCAAGAGACCCAGTACTTC. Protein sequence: CASRGTGYQETQYF. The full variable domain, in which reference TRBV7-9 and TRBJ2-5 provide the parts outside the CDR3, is DTGVSQNPRHKITKRGQNVTFRCDPISEHNRLYWYRQTLGQGPEFLTYFQNEAQLEKSRLLSDRFSAERPKGSFSTLEIQRTEQGDSAMYLCASRGTGYQETQYFGPGTRLLVL.

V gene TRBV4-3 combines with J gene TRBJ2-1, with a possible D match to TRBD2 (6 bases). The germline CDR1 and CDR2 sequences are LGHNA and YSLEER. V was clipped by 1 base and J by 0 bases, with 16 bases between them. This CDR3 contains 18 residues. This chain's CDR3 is CASSQVLGGTTSYNEQFF. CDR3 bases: TGCGCCAGCAGCCAAGTTTTGGGCGGGACGACCTCCTACAATGAGCAGTTCTTC.

DNA of the CDR3: TGTGCCAGCGGATTCGGACAGGGGTCGTACGAGCAGTACTTC. It yields the protein CASGFGQGSYEQYF. This chain links TRBV27 with TRBJ2-7; 9 bases match TRBD1. The germline V gene has CDR1 MNHEY and CDR2 SMNVEV (reference sequence). The CDR3 runs 14 residues. J lost 4 bases, V lost 8 bases, and 9 bases had no gene match.

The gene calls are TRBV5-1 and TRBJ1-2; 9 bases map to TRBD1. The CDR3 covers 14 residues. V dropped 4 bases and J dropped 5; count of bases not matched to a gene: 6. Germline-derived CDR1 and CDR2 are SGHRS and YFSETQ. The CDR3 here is CASSTTGGAYGYTF. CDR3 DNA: TGCGCCAGCAGCACCACAGGGGGCGCGTATGGCTACACCTTC.

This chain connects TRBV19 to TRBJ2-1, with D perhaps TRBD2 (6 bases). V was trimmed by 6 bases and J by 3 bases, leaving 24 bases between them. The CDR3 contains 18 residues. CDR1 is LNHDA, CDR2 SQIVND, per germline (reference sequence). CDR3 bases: TGTGCCAGTAGCGCCCAGCCGGGGCGACCGGGGGTCTACAATGAGCAGTTCTTC. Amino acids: CASSAQPGRPGVYNEQFF. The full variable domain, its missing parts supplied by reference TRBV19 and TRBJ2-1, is DGGITQSPKYLFRKEGQNVTLSCEQNLNHDAMYWYRQDPGQGLRLIYYSQIVNDFQKGDIAEGYSVSREKKESFPLTVTSAQKNPTAFYLCASSAQPGRPGVYNEQFFGPGTRLTVL.

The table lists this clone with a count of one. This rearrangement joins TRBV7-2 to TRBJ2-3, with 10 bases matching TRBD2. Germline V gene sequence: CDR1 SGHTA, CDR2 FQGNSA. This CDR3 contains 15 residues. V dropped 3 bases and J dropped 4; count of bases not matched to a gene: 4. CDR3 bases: TGTGCCAGCAGCTTGAGCGGGGGGGCCGCAGATACGCAGTATTTT. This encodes CASSLSGGAADTQYF.

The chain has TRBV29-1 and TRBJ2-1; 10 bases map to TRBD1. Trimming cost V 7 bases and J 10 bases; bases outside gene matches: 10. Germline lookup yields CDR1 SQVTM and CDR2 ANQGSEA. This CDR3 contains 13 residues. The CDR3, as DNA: TGCAGCGCGCCGGGACAGGGGATCGGCGAGCAGTTCTTC. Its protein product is CSAPGQGIGEQFF.

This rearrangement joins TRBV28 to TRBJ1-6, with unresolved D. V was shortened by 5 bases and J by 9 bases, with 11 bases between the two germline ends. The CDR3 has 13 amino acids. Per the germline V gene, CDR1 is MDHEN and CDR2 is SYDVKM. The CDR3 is CASSPPPGSPLHF. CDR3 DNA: TGTGCCAGCAGTCCCCCCCCGGGTTCACCCCTCCACTTT.